Listed below are T cell receptor beta chains from one sample, sequenced in a study of cytotoxic CD8 clonotypes in ibrutinib-treated CLL. Sequencing was performed with immunoSEQ multiplex PCR; in TCRdb, only in-frame clones are kept and a portion is missing. The sample lists approximately 280,000 clones, roughly three quarters seen once, with about 5.3% in the top ten. This material consisted of PBMCs, taken at disease progression, from a patient treated with ibrutinib. The receptors come from a human donor with chronic lymphocytic leukemia. Each CDR3 is given with its conserved first and last residue. D genes are given only for firm matches. The size field is filled for only some rows; it gives once, few, many or a size class.

V	D	size	J	CDR3	DNA
TRBV15	TRBD1	NA	TRBJ1-2	CATSRTGQGANYGYTF	TGTGCCACCAGCAGGACGGGACAGGGGGCGAACTATGGCTACACCTTC
TRBV19	TRBD1	NA	TRBJ2-5	CASSDRERNQETQYF	TGTGCCAGTAGCGACAGGGAAAGGAACCAAGAGACCCAGTACTTC
TRBV11-2	NA	NA	TRBJ1-2	CASSPDERGRYNYGYTF	TGTGCCAGCAGCCCCGATGAACGGGGGCGTTATAACTATGGCTACACCTTC
TRBV15	NA	once	TRBJ1-2	CATSRGSNRYYGYTF	TGTGCCACCAGCCGGGGGAGCAACAGGTACTATGGCTACACCTTC
TRBV4-1	NA	few	TRBJ1-6	CASSLTPGQSHHF	TGCGCCAGCAGCCTTACCCCCGGGCAGAGCCACCACTTT
TRBV5-6	TRBD1	NA	TRBJ1-2	CASSLAGGQGQGYGYTF	TGTGCCAGCAGCTTGGCCGGGGGACAGGGTCAAGGCTATGGCTACACCTTC
TRBV7-9	NA	NA	TRBJ2-3	CASTWRGPVGPDTQYF	TGTGCCAGCACTTGGAGGGGGCCGGTAGGTCCAGATACGCAGTATTTT
TRBV7-9	NA	NA	TRBJ2-7	CASSLGRGDYEQYF	TGTGCCAGCAGCTTGGGCAGGGGAGACTACGAGCAGTACTTC
TRBV9	TRBD2	NA	TRBJ2-1	CASSVGEGLVYNEQFF	TGTGCCAGCAGCGTAGGGGAAGGACTAGTGTACAATGAGCAGTTCTTC
TRBV4-3	NA	NA	TRBJ2-3	CASSQGGGGYSGGDTQYF	TGCGCCAGCAGCCAAGGGGGGGGCGGGTATTCTGGTGGGGATACGCAGTATTTT
TRBV28	NA	once	TRBJ1-2	CASSPGSVLNYGYTF	TGTGCCAGCAGCCCAGGCAGCGTCCTTAACTATGGCTACACCTTC
TRBV7-3	NA	NA	TRBJ1-2	CASSQDQGGYGYTF	TGTGCCAGCAGCCAAGACCAGGGTGGCTATGGCTACACCTTC
TRBV5-1	NA	NA	TRBJ2-3	CASSFIGASGPNTDTQYF	TGCGCCAGCAGCTTCATTGGGGCCTCGGGGCCCAACACAGATACGCAGTATTTT
TRBV6-1	NA	NA	TRBJ1-2	CASSVSRVGYTF	TGTGCCAGCAGTGTGAGTAGGGTTGGCTACACCTTC
TRBV27	NA	few	TRBJ2-1	CASSPLWEYNEQFF	TGTGCCAGCAGTCCGCTATGGGAGTACAATGAGCAGTTCTTC
TRBV19	NA	NA	TRBJ1-4	CASMTWQSGEKLFF	TGTGCCAGTATGACGTGGCAGAGCGGTGAAAAACTGTTTTTT
TRBV4-1	NA	few	TRBJ1-2	CASSQDSGLYGYTF	TGCGCCAGCAGCCAAGACTCGGGCCTCTATGGCTACACCTTC
TRBV25-1	NA	once	TRBJ1-1	CASITEGKRTEAFF	TGTGCCAGCATCACCGAAGGGAAGCGCACTGAAGCTTTCTTT
TRBV7-2	NA	NA	TRBJ2-7	CASSLVTLINYEQYF	TGTGCCAGCAGCTTAGTCACACTAATAAACTACGAGCAGTACTTC
TRBV2	NA	few	TRBJ2-7	CASRARQSSYEQYF	TGTGCCAGCAGAGCAAGACAGAGTTCCTACGAGCAGTACTTC
TRBV2	NA	NA	TRBJ2-5	CASRVGEGTETQYF	TGTGCCAGCAGGGTAGGGGAAGGGACAGAGACCCAGTACTTC
TRBV19	NA	NA	TRBJ1-1	CASSSGRGRYKAFF	TGTGCCAGTAGCTCAGGCCGGGGACGGTATAAAGCTTTCTTT
TRBV2	NA	few	TRBJ2-2	CASRPGRVTGELFF	TGTGCCAGCAGGCCGGGCAGGGTAACCGGGGAGCTGTTTTTT
TRBV19	NA	NA	TRBJ1-2	CASSIWSLPNYGYTF	TGTGCCAGTAGTATCTGGAGCCTCCCGAACTATGGCTACACCTTC
TRBV18	NA	NA	TRBJ1-2	CASSPSPGRVTNGYTF	TGTGCCAGCTCACCAAGCCCCGGAAGGGTGACGAATGGCTACACCTTC